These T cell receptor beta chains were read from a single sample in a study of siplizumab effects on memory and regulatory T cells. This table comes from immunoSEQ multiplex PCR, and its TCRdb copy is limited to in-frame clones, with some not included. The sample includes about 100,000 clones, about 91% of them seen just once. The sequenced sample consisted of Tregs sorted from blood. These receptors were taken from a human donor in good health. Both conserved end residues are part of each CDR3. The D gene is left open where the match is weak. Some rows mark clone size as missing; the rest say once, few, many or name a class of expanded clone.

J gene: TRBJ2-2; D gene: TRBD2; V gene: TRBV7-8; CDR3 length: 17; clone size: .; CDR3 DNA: TGTGCCAGCAGCTTAGCATATCCTAGCGGGAAGACCGGGGAGCTGTTTTTT; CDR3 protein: CASSLAYPSGKTGELFF
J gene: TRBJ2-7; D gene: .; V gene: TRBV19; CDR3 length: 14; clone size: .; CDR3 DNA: TGTGCCAGTAGTATAGCGGGAGTTCACTACGAGCAGTACTTC; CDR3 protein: CASSIAGVHYEQYF
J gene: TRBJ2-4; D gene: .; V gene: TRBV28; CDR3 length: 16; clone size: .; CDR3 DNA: TGTGCCAGCAGTTTCTGGGGGCAGCTAGCCAAAAACATTCAGTACTTC; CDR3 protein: CASSFWGQLAKNIQYF
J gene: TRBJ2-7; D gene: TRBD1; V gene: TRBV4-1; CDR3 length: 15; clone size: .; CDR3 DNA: TGCGCCAGCAGCCTACGGCAGGACAGGGTATACGAGCAGTACTTC; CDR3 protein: CASSLRQDRVYEQYF
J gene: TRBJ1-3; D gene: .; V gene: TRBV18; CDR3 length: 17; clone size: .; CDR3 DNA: TGTGCCAGCTCACCACCGATTTTGGGTTACTCTGGAAACACCATATATTTT; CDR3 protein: CASSPPILGYSGNTIYF
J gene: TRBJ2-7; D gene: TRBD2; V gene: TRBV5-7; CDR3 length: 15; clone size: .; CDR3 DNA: TGTGCCAGCAGCTTGGCTAGCGGGGAGCGCTACGAGCAGTACTTC; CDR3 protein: CASSLASGERYEQYF
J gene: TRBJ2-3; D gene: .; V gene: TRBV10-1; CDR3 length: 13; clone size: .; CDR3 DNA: TGCGCCAGCAGTGCCTTGGGCACAGATACGCAGTATTTT; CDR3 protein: CASSALGTDTQYF
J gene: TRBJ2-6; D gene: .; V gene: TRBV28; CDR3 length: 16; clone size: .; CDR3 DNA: TGTGCCAGCAGTTTGGCCAGGGCTGCTGGGGCCAACGTCCTGACTTTC; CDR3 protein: CASSLARAAGANVLTF
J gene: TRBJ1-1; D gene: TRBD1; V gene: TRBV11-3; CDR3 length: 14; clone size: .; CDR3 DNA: TGTGCCAGCAGCTACCACAGGGGTTCCACTGAAGCTTTCTTT; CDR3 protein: CASSYHRGSTEAFF
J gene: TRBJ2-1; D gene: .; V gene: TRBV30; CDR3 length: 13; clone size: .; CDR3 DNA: TGTGCCTGGAGTGTACGGGCCCTCAATGAGCAGTTCTTC; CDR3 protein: CAWSVRALNEQFF
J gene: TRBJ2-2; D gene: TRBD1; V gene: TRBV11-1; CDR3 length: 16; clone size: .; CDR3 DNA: TGTGCCAGCAGCAATACAAGGGGGCGAGACACCGGGGAGCTGTTTTTT; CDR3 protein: CASSNTRGRDTGELFF
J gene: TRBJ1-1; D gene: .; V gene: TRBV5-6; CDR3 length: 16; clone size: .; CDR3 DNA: TGTGCCAGCAGCTTCTCATCTCTCTGGGAGGACACTGAAGCTTTCTTT; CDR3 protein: CASSFSSLWEDTEAFF
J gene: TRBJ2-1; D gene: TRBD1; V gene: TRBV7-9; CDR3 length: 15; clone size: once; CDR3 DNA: TGTGCCAGCAGCCCGGGGACAGGGGGCTACAATGAGCAGTTCTTC; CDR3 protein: CASSPGTGGYNEQFF
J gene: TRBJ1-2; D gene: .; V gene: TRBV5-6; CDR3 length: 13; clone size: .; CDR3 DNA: TGTGCCAGCAGCTTACGGGTAGAGGGGGGCTACACCTTC; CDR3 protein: CASSLRVEGGYTF
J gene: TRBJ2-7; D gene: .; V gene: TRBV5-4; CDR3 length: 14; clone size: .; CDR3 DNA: TGTGCCAGCAGCTTGGGTTCTAGCAGGGACGAGCAGTACTTC; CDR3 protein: CASSLGSSRDEQYF
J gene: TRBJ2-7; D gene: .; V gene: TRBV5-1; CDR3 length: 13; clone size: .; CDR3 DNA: TGCGCCAGCAGCGTGGGACTGGTCTACGAGCAGTACTTC; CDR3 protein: CASSVGLVYEQYF